Listed below are T cell receptor beta chains from one sample, sequenced in a study of T cell repertoires in cytomegalovirus infection. No antigen has been assigned to these receptors. TCRdb re-analysed the reads in MiXCR, keeping a single row per CDR3 protein. The sample has hundreds of thousands of distinct CDR3 sequences; 40% to 50% are singletons. The sample in question was cultured PBMCs, obtained from culture after CMV antigen stimulation. The origin of the receptors is a human donor in good health (CMV status not recorded). Some clones in this sample may be carry-over from other donors' samples. The CDR3 runs from the conserved cysteine through the conserved F or W. D genes are given only for firm matches. The listing skips clone size in some rows; elsewhere it reads once, few, many or a size class.

D gene	clone size	V gene	J gene	CDR3 length	CDR3 protein	CDR3 DNA
NA	NA	TRBV5-5	TRBJ1-4	14	CASSSQGKGEKLFF	TGTGCCAGCAGCTCGCAGGGAAAGGGTGAAAAACTGTTTTTT
TRBD1	few	TRBV12-3/TRBV12-4	TRBJ2-7	15	CASSPSGQRSGEQYF	TGTGCCAGCAGTCCCTCGGGACAGAGATCGGGAGAGCAGTACTTC
TRBD1	NA	TRBV15	TRBJ2-4	16	CATSGWGQGLGNIQYF	TGTGCCACCAGCGGATGGGGACAGGGGTTGGGAAACATTCAGTACTTC
TRBD2	once	TRBV10-1	TRBJ2-3	15	CASSRTSGSADTQYF	TGCGCCAGCAGTAGGACTAGCGGGAGTGCAGATACGCAGTATTTT
NA	NA	TRBV7-2	TRBJ1-2	14	CASSSISGQYGYTF	TGTGCCAGCAGCTCTATCTCGGGGCAGTATGGCTACACCTTC
NA	NA	TRBV20-1	TRBJ1-1	14	CSARGRPMNTEAFF	TGCAGTGCTAGGGGACGTCCGATGAACACTGAAGCTTTCTTT
NA	NA	TRBV20-1	TRBJ2-1	15	CSARVRGFSYNEQFF	TGCAGTGCTAGAGTACGCGGATTCTCCTACAATGAGCAGTTCTTC
TRBD1	few	TRBV7-6	TRBJ2-2	15	CASSLTGPNTGELFF	TGTGCCAGCAGCCTGACAGGGCCGAACACCGGGGAGCTGTTTTTT
TRBD1	NA	TRBV2	TRBJ2-5	14	CASSELRGRETQYF	TGTGCCAGCAGTGAACTCAGGGGGCGAGAGACCCAGTACTTC
NA	NA	TRBV13	TRBJ1-1	12	CASSQGPDPAFF	TGTGCCAGCAGCCAAGGCCCCGATCCGGCTTTCTTT
TRBD2	few	TRBV10-3	TRBJ2-7	15	CAIRGLAANSYEQYF	TGTGCCATCAGAGGACTAGCGGCTAACTCCTACGAGCAGTACTTC
NA	once	TRBV15	TRBJ2-5	14	CATSRAPTGETQYF	TGTGCCACCAGCAGAGCCCCGACGGGGGAGACCCAGTACTTC
NA	NA	TRBV19	TRBJ1-3	12	CASRGGYGAIYF	TGTGCCAGTCGAGGGGGGTACGGCGCCATATATTTT
TRBD2	once	TRBV7-2	TRBJ2-1	16	CASSPVGGLAGGEQFF	TGTGCCAGCAGCCCGGTGGGGGGACTAGCGGGGGGGGAGCAGTTCTTC
NA	many	TRBV7-8	TRBJ2-3	14	CASSLEGRGDTQYF	TGTGCCAGCAGCTTGGAGGGCCGCGGAGATACGCAGTATTTT
NA	NA	TRBV18	TRBJ2-5	13	CASSPFGEETQYF	TGTGCCAGCTCACCTTTTGGGGAAGAGACCCAGTACTTC
TRBD2	NA	TRBV5-1	TRBJ2-4	14	CASSFISGRYIQYF	TGCGCCAGCAGCTTTATTAGCGGGAGGTACATTCAGTACTTC
NA	few	TRBV19	TRBJ1-5	12	CASSIEEQPQHF	TGTGCCAGTAGTATAGAGGAGCAGCCCCAGCATTTT
NA	NA	TRBV6-6	TRBJ1-4	14	CASGQTAENEKLFF	TGTGCCAGCGGCCAGACAGCGGAAAATGAAAAACTGTTTTTT
TRBD2	few	TRBV7-2	TRBJ2-7	16	CASSLRLSGETYEQYF	TGTGCCAGCAGCTTGAGACTAAGCGGGGAGACCTACGAGCAGTACTTC
NA	NA	TRBV12-3/TRBV12-4	TRBJ2-1	11	CASSGEGGQFF	TGTGCCAGCAGCGGTGAGGGGGGGCAGTTCTTC
NA	NA	TRBV7-6	TRBJ2-6	21	CASSATPGLKKGGSGANVLTF	TGTGCCAGCAGCGCCACGCCGGGACTCAAAAAGGGGGGTTCTGGGGCCAACGTCCTGACTTTC
NA	once	TRBV7-9	TRBJ2-7	15	CASSFPMDLPYEQYF	TGTGCCAGCAGCTTCCCCATGGACCTGCCCTACGAGCAGTACTTC
TRBD2	many	TRBV7-2	TRBJ2-1	13	CASSPGGYNEQFF	TGTGCCAGCAGCCCGGGGGGCTACAATGAGCAGTTCTTC
NA	NA	TRBV12-3/TRBV12-4	TRBJ2-7	12	CASRRTAAEQYF	TGTGCCAGCAGGCGGACTGCGGCGGAGCAGTACTTC
NA	few	TRBV7-9	TRBJ2-7	14	CASSPGVPFTEQYF	TGTGCCAGCAGCCCGGGGGTCCCATTTACCGAGCAGTACTTC
NA	NA	TRBV6-8	TRBJ2-3	12	CASSRLGDTQYF	TGTGCCAGCAGCCGACTAGGGGATACGCAGTATTTT
NA	NA	TRBV11-2	TRBJ2-6	15	CASSPWRGGANVLTF	TGTGCCAGCAGTCCCTGGAGGGGCGGGGCCAACGTCCTGACTTTC
TRBD1	NA	TRBV7-6	TRBJ2-5	17	CASSPEPGQGRRGTQYF	TGTGCCAGCAGCCCAGAACCGGGACAGGGGAGGCGTGGGACCCAGTACTTC
NA	NA	TRBV11-2	TRBJ2-5	15	CASSTGTASGETQYF	TGTGCCAGCAGCACTGGGACTGCCAGTGGGGAGACCCAGTACTTC
NA	NA	TRBV5-4	TRBJ1-1	16	CASSSADQLGDTEAFF	TGTGCCAGCAGCTCGGCGGACCAGCTTGGGGACACTGAAGCTTTCTTT
NA	NA	TRBV7-8	TRBJ1-6	15	CASRRGAGYNSPLHF	TGTGCCAGCAGAAGGGGGGCAGGATATAATTCACCCCTCCACTTT
TRBD1	once	TRBV19	TRBJ2-7	14	CASRGTASSYEQYF	TGTGCCAGTAGAGGGACAGCCAGCTCCTACGAGCAGTACTTC
NA	NA	TRBV6-8	TRBJ2-7	14	CASSYRDSGAEQYF	TGTGCCAGCAGTTACCGGGACAGCGGGGCCGAGCAGTACTTC
NA	NA	TRBV6-1	TRBJ2-5	13	CASGTTYQETQYF	TGTGCCAGCGGGACGACATACCAAGAGACCCAGTACTTC
NA	few	TRBV11-2	TRBJ2-1	15	CASSSESGSYNEQFF	TGTGCCAGCAGCTCCGAGAGCGGCTCCTACAATGAGCAGTTCTTC
TRBD1	NA	TRBV12-3/TRBV12-4	TRBJ1-2	13	CASTYRDSVGYTF	TGTGCCAGCACCTACCGGGACAGTGTAGGCTACACCTTC
TRBD2	NA	TRBV7-2	TRBJ2-3	15	CASSLAAGGIDTQYF	TGTGCCAGCAGCTTAGCAGCGGGAGGTATAGATACGCAGTATTTT
TRBD1	NA	TRBV6-6	TRBJ1-5	14	CASSGQGAVQPQHF	TGTGCCAGCAGTGGACAGGGGGCAGTTCAGCCCCAGCATTTT
TRBD2	NA	TRBV10-3	TRBJ2-7	14	CAISITSGTYEQYF	TGTGCCATCAGCATCACCAGCGGGACCTACGAGCAGTACTTC
TRBD1	few	TRBV5-4	TRBJ2-1	13	CATRDRTYNEQFF	TGTGCCACCCGGGACAGAACCTACAATGAGCAGTTCTTC
NA	few	TRBV6-1	TRBJ2-7	10	CASSERVQYF	TGTGCCAGCAGTGAGAGGGTGCAGTACTTC
NA	few	TRBV7-8	TRBJ2-5	15	CASSLSRGRRETQYF	TGTGCCAGCAGCTTGTCCCGGGGGCGGAGGGAGACCCAGTACTTC
NA	few	TRBV12-3/TRBV12-4	TRBJ2-3	14	CASRGAAFTDTQYF	TGTGCCAGCAGGGGGGCGGCTTTCACAGATACGCAGTATTTT
NA	NA	TRBV5-4	TRBJ2-1	14	CASSFIVRDNEQFF	TGTGCCAGCAGCTTTATAGTTCGAGACAATGAGCAGTTCTTC
NA	NA	TRBV27	TRBJ1-2	15	CASSSQLRGSYGYTF	TGTGCCAGCAGTTCCCAGTTGCGGGGGTCCTATGGCTACACCTTC
NA	few	TRBV4-1	TRBJ1-3	16	CASSQPVGRSGNTIYF	TGCGCCAGCAGCCAACCGGTAGGCCGGTCTGGAAACACCATATATTTT
NA	NA	TRBV27	TRBJ1-5	15	CASKEEGGLNQPQHF	TGTGCCAGCAAGGAGGAAGGGGGGCTAAATCAGCCCCAGCATTTT
TRBD2	once	TRBV7-6	TRBJ2-2	16	CASSSPRRGGTGELFF	TGTGCCAGCAGCTCCCCCCGGCGGGGGGGCACCGGGGAGCTGTTTTTT
TRBD2	NA	TRBV4-3	TRBJ2-7	16	CASSQGTSGVPYEQYF	TGCGCCAGCAGCCAGGGAACTAGCGGGGTACCCTACGAGCAGTACTTC
TRBD2	many	TRBV7-2	TRBJ2-1	21	CASSLVVYSRLAGRSGNEQFF	TGTGCCAGCAGCTTAGTTGTATACTCGCGACTAGCGGGACGAAGCGGCAATGAGCAGTTCTTC
NA	few	TRBV27	TRBJ1-2	15	CASYSYKGTTIGYTF	TGTGCCAGCTACAGTTACAAGGGCACAACGATTGGCTACACCTTC
NA	NA	TRBV28	TRBJ2-7	13	CASNISGTLEQYF	TGTGCCAGCAACATCTCCGGGACGCTCGAGCAGTACTTC
TRBD1	large	TRBV30	TRBJ2-7	14	CAWAPGQGAYEQYF	TGTGCCTGGGCTCCGGGACAGGGGGCCTACGAGCAGTACTTC
NA	NA	TRBV18	TRBJ2-7	14	CASSPNHGAYEQYF	TGTGCCAGCTCACCAAACCATGGCGCTTACGAGCAGTACTTC
TRBD1	NA	TRBV10-3	TRBJ2-1	14	CAITGTGPYNEQFF	TGTGCCATAACCGGGACAGGGCCCTACAATGAGCAGTTCTTC
NA	few	TRBV2	TRBJ2-4	12	CASSEDRDIQYF	TGTGCCAGCAGTGAAGACAGGGACATTCAGTACTTC
NA	NA	TRBV7-6	TRBJ2-2	19	CASSYTFASVGVDTGELFF	NA
TRBD2	NA	TRBV5-4	TRBJ2-3	16	CASSRAAGGGTDTQYF	TGTGCCAGCAGCCGTGCAGCGGGAGGGGGCACAGATACGCAGTATTTT